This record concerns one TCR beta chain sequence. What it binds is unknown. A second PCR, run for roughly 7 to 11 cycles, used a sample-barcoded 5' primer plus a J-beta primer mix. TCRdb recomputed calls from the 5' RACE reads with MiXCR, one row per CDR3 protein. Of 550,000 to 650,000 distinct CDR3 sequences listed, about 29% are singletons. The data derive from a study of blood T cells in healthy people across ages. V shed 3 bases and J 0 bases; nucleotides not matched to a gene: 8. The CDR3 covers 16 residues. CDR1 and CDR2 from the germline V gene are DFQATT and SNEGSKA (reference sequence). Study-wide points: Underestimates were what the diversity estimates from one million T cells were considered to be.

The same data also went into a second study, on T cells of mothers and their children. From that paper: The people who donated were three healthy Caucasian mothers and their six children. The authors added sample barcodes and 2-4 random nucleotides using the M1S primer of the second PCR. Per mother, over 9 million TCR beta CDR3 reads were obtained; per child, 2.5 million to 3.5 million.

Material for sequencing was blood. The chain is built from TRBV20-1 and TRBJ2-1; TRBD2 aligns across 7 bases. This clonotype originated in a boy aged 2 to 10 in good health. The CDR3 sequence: CSARGSGKNSYNEQFF. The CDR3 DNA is TGCAGTGCTAGGGGGAGCGGGAAAAACTCCTACAATGAGCAGTTCTTC.